This TCR beta chain stems from a study of T cell responses to AZD1222 COVID-19 vaccine. Profiling relied on immunoSEQ multiplex PCR, and the TCRdb table lists in-frame clones only, not all of them. The data contain fewer than 150,000 clones, 93% of them seen just once; the ten biggest clones take up about 1%. The germline V and J ends were trimmed by 0 bases and 0 bases, with 15 bases remaining between them. Germline V CDR1 and CDR2: SGHRS, YFSETQ. There are 17 residues in the CDR3. The receptor was isolated from an adult in good health. The starting material was peripheral blood, obtained on day 0 of AZD1222 vaccination. The J gene is TRBJ1-1, the V gene TRBV5-1; D is possibly TRBD1 (6 bases). The CDR3 loop reads CASSLAMARGMNTEAFF. DNA for the CDR3: TGCGCCAGCAGCTTGGCCATGGCCAGGGGAATGAACACTGAAGCTTTCTTT.